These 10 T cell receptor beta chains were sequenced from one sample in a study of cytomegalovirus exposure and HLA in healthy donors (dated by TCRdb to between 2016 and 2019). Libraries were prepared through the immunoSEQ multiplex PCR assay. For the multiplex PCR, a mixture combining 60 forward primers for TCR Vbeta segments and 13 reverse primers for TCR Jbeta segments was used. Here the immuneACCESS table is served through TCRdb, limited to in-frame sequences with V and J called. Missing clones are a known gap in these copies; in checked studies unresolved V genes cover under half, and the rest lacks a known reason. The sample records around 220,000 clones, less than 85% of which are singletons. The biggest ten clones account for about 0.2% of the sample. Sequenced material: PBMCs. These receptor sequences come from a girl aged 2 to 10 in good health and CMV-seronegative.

The chain's CDR3 is CASSPYLATEQFF. DNA for the CDR3: TGTGCCAGCAGTCCATATTTAGCTACTGAGCAGTTCTTC. The chain uses TRBV27 and TRBJ2-1; no firm D call. Trimming cost V 5 bases and J 9 bases, with 14 bases left between them. There are 13 residues in the CDR3. In germline, CDR1 is MNHEY, CDR2 SMNVEV (reference sequence).

The CDR3 nucleotides read TGCGCCAGCAGCCAAGATGGGGCGGGGGCCCAGCACAATGAGCAGTTCTTC. Protein sequence: CASSQDGAGAQHNEQFF. V usage is TRBV4-1 and J usage is TRBJ2-1, with a possible D match to TRBD2 (7 bases). The V and J ends lost 0 bases and 5 bases respectively, with 17 bases between them. Per the germline V gene, CDR1 is MGHRA and CDR2 is YSYEKL. The CDR3 consists of 17 residues.

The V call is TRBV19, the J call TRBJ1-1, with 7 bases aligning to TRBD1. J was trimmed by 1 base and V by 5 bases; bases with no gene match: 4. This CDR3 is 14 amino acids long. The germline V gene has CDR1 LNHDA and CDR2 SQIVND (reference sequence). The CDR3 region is CASSPGTANTEAFF. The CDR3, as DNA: TGTGCCAGTAGTCCCGGGACAGCGAACACTGAAGCTTTCTTT.

The DNA for the CDR3 is TGTGCCAGTAGCCCGAAAGCTGTTAATTCACCCCTCCACTTT. This sequence encodes CASSPKAVNSPLHF. This chain joins TRBV19 and TRBJ1-6; D ambiguous. V was clipped by 6 bases and J by 6 bases, with 12 bases between them. Per germline, CDR1 LNHDA and CDR2 SQIVND (reference sequence). The CDR3 has 14 residues.

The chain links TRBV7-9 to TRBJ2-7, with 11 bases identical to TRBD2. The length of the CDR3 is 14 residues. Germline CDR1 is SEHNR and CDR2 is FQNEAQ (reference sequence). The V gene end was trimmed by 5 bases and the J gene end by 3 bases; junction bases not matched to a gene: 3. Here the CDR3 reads CASSDGLAGYEQYF. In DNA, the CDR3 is TGTGCCAGCAGCGATGGACTAGCGGGCTACGAGCAGTACTTC.

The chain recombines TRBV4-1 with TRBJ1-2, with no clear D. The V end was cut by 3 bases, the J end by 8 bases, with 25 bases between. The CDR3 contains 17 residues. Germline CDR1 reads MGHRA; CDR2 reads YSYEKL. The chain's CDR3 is CASSHNPGGPGVWGYTF. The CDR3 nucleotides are TGCGCCAGCAGCCACAACCCGGGTGGCCCCGGGGTATGGGGCTACACCTTC.

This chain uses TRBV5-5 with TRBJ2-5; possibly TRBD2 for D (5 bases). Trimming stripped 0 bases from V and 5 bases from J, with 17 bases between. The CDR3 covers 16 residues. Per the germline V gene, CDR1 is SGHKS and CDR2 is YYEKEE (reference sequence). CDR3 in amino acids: CASSLVGEGVGETQYF. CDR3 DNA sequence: TGTGCCAGCAGCTTGGTGGGAGAGGGTGTCGGGGAGACCCAGTACTTC.

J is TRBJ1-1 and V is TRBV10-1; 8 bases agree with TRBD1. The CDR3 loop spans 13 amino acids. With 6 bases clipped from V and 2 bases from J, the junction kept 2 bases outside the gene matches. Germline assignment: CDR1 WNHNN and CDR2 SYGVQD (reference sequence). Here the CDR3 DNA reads TGCGCCAGCAGGACAGGGGTTAACACTGAAGCTTTCTTT. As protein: CASRTGVNTEAFF.

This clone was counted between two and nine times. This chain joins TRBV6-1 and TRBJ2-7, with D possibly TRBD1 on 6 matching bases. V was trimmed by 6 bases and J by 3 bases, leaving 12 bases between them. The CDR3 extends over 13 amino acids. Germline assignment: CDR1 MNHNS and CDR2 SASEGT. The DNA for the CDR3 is TGTGCCAGCAGAGTGGGGGCCGTCTACGAGCAGTACTTC. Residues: CASRVGAVYEQYF.

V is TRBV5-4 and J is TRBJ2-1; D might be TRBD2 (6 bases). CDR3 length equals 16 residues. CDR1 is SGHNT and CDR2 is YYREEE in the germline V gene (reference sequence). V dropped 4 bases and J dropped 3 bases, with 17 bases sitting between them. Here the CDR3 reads CASSPGGRWDYNEQFF. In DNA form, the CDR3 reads TGTGCCAGCAGCCCCGGGGGACGGTGGGACTACAATGAGCAGTTCTTC.